This TCR beta chain was identified in a study of T-cell memory formation after mild COVID-19. In this sample, this clonotype turned up a few times. Its target is not known. CDR3 length equals 14 residues. Germline lookup yields CDR1 SGHRS and CDR2 YFSETQ. V lost 5 bases and J lost 0, with 11 bases in between. TCRdb independently ran MiXCR on the 5' RACE reads; one entry per CDR3 protein. The table has approximately 150,000 distinct CDR3 sequences, approximately 6% seen once; the top ten hold 2% to 2.5%. General observations from the study: CD4+ contracting clones were mainly CM and EM; CD8+ ones, EMRA. Clones that shrank (day 15 to 85) were balanced CD4/CD8, whereas later expanders leaned CD4+.

Sequencing was carried out using PBMCs or a T cell subset sorted from them (not recorded which). The sequence was obtained from an adult woman who had mild COVID-19 (a few samples of this study predate the infection). Cell type and time point are not known. This chain uses TRBV5-1 with TRBJ1-1; D possibly corresponds to TRBD1 (5 bases). Here the CDR3 reads CASRKEGLNTEAFF. The CDR3 region has the DNA TGCGCCAGCAGGAAGGAGGGGTTGAACACTGAAGCTTTCTTT.